The 15 T cell receptor beta chains in this list originate from one sample, sequenced in a study of T cell responses to AZD1222 COVID-19 vaccine. Generated by immunoSEQ multiplex PCR, the TCRdb table keeps only in-frame clones and is missing some. Of 200,000 or so clones listed, around 88% are singletons. The specimen was peripheral blood, collected on day 0 of AZD1222 vaccination. Receptors were obtained from an adult in good health.

This clone was picked up a small number of times. V gene TRBV28 combines with J gene TRBJ2-5; D is possibly TRBD1 or TRBD2 (6 bases each). V was trimmed by 6 bases and J by 5 bases, leaving 19 bases between them. This CDR3 region has 15 residues. CDR1 and CDR2 (germline): MDHEN, SYDVKM. CDR3 in amino acids: CASSPPGAGLETQYF. CDR3 sequence (DNA): TGTGCCAGCAGCCCGCCAGGGGCGGGGTTGGAGACCCAGTACTTC.

The chain couples TRBV4-3 to TRBJ2-7; D is uncertain. V lost 4 bases to trimming and J lost 5 bases, with 12 bases between them. Germline CDR1 reads LGHNA; CDR2 reads YSLEER. This CDR3 comprises 13 residues. As DNA, the CDR3 is TGCGCCAGCAGCCTTGGGCAGTTTGACGAGCAGTACTTC. Protein: CASSLGQFDEQYF.

The chain couples TRBV5-6 to TRBJ1-1; D is ambiguous. Looked up from germline, CDR1 is SGHDT and CDR2 is YYEEEE. Trimming shortened V by 0 bases and J by 7 bases, and 10 bases separated the two germline ends. This CDR3 is 13 amino acids long. The CDR3 sequence is CASSLEVGGEAFF. The DNA for the CDR3 is TGTGCCAGCAGCTTGGAGGTGGGCGGTGAAGCTTTCTTT.

Here the CDR3 DNA reads TGTGCCAGCAGTGACCAGGGCCGCACTGAAGCTTTCTTT. This sequence encodes CASSDQGRTEAFF. The chain employs TRBV2 and TRBJ1-1; D possibly corresponds to TRBD1 (5 bases). V lost 3 bases, J lost 4 bases, and 9 bases lay in between. Germline CDR1 reads SNHLY; CDR2 reads FYNNEI. The CDR3 runs to 13 residues.

The rearrangement joins TRBV6-5 to TRBJ1-4, with TRBD1 matching over 9 bases. CDR1 is MNHEY and CDR2 is SVGAGI in the germline V gene. The V and J ends lost 5 bases and 8 bases, in that order; junction bases with no gene match: 6. This CDR3 contains 14 residues. The CDR3 nucleotides read TGTGCCAGCAGTAACCGGGACAGGGCCGAAAAACTGTTTTTT. It specifies CASSNRDRAEKLFF.

The rearrangement links TRBV6-2 or TRBV6-3 to TRBJ1-2; D remains unclear. CDR1 and CDR2 (germline): MNHEY, SVGEGT. This CDR3 contains 16 residues. The V end lost 0 bases, the J end lost 7 bases, and 18 bases lay between the germline ends. CDR3 sequence: CASSYSPDLVGLGYTF. The CDR3 nucleotides are TGTGCCAGCAGTTACTCCCCGGACTTAGTAGGGCTTGGCTACACCTTC.

The rearrangement uses TRBV14 and TRBJ2-1; no clear D gene. With 1 base removed from V and 6 bases from J, the gap between germline ends came to 13 bases. CDR1 is SGHDN, CDR2 FVKESK, per germline. The CDR3 totals 15 residues. This CDR3 reads CASSQATPGGNEQFF. In nucleotides, the CDR3 is TGTGCCAGCAGCCAAGCCACCCCCGGCGGCAATGAGCAGTTCTTC.

This rearrangement joins TRBV23-1 to TRBJ2-3; tentative D call: TRBD2 (5 bases). TRBV23-1 is reported as an ORF; its role is uncertain. The CDR3 is 13 amino acids. Between the trimmed V and J ends, which lost 3 bases and 5 bases, there was a span of 9 bases. CDR3 nucleotide sequence: TGCGCCAGCAGTCACCCCCGGGGAGATACGCAGTATTTT. Protein sequence: CASSHPRGDTQYF.

This chain joins TRBV7-2 and TRBJ2-7, with TRBD2 matching 7 bases. The J segment lost 4 bases and the V segment lost 5 bases, leaving 17 bases of the junction unmatched. The CDR3 loop spans 17 amino acids. Germline values: CDR1 SGHTA, CDR2 FQGNSA. CDR3 coding DNA: TGTGCCAGCAGCCCAAGACTAGCCCAACTACCTTTGTACGAGCAGTACTTC. Protein: CASSPRLAQLPLYEQYF.

The V call is TRBV28, the J call TRBJ2-1, with no clear D. Germline V gene data show CDR1 as MDHEN and CDR2 as SYDVKM. There are 10 residues in the CDR3. The V end was cut by 8 bases, the J end by 7 bases, with 6 bases between. CDR3: CASRRNEQFF. CDR3 in DNA: TGTGCCAGCCGTAGGAATGAGCAGTTCTTC.

The gene calls are TRBV28 and TRBJ1-5, with a weak D call TRBD1 (6 bases). V gave up 5 bases and J gave up 5 bases, with 16 bases separating them. Per the germline V gene, CDR1 is MDHEN and CDR2 is SYDVKM. CDR3 length equals 15 residues. This chain's CDR3 is CASSPLGRGDQPQHF. The CDR3 DNA follows: TGTGCCAGCAGTCCTTTGGGGAGGGGGGATCAGCCCCAGCATTTT. Together with reference TRBV28 and TRBJ1-5, the CDR3 gives the full variable domain: DVKVTQSSRYLVKRTGEKVFLECVQDMDHENMFWYRQDPGLGLRLIYFSYDVKMKEKGDIPEGYSVSREKKERFSLILESASTNQTSMYLCASSPLGRGDQPQHFGDGTRLSIL.

The V and J genes are TRBV19 and TRBJ1-2; D gene uncertain. The germline CDR1 and CDR2 sequences are LNHDA and SQIVND (reference sequence). The ends were cut back, 0 bases at V and 5 bases at J, with 4 bases in the middle. The CDR3 sequence is 12 residues long. This CDR3 is CASSIDKYGYTF. CDR3 nucleotides: TGTGCCAGTAGTATAGATAAGTATGGCTACACCTTC.

CDR3 in amino acids: CASFRALGETQYF. The DNA for the CDR3 is TGTGCCAGCTTCAGGGCACTGGGGGAGACCCAGTACTTC. This chain connects TRBV6-5 to TRBJ2-5; TRBD1 is a possible D gene (5 bases). The V and J ends lost 8 bases and 5 bases respectively, with 15 bases between them. The CDR3 runs 13 residues. Germline loops: CDR1 MNHEY, CDR2 SVGAGI.

This chain links TRBV9 with TRBJ1-4; D uncertain. Germline-derived CDR1 and CDR2 are SGDLS and YYNGEE. Trimming stripped 1 base from V and 8 bases from J, with 15 bases between. The length of the CDR3 is 15 residues. The DNA for the CDR3 is TGTGCCAGCAGCGTAAAGGCCGGTGGAAGGGAAAAACTGTTTTTT. Amino acid sequence: CASSVKAGGREKLFF.

This chain uses TRBV2 with TRBJ2-3, with D perhaps TRBD2 (5 bases). The germline V gene encodes CDR1 SNHLY and CDR2 FYNNEI. This CDR3 region has 14 residues. This CDR3 is CVGGRLSAADTQYF. The CDR3 coding sequence is TGTGTCGGAGGACGGCTATCCGCGGCCGATACGCAGTATTTT.